This T cell receptor (beta chain) was obtained from a study of neurological immune-mediated disorders. Study observations and caveats: Private repertoires in all groups were suggested by the absence of shared CDR3 amino acid sequences among expanded clones across subjects.

TCRdb re-analysed the 5' RACE reads in MiXCR, keeping a single row per CDR3 protein. The sample lists 35,000 to 45,000 distinct CDR3 sequences, 6% to 8.5% occurring once. PBMCs stored at -80 C, numbering 2 million, were the origin of the unsorted libraries. Concerning this clonotype: Its specificity is unknown. One end of the junction is discordant with germline, which a read error may explain.

Sequencing used PBMCs. The TCR comes from a woman in her thirties or forties in good health.

CDR3 region: CASRLTRSTGELVF. Written as DNA, the CDR3 is TGTGCCAGCAGGCTCACACGGAGCACCGGGGAGTTGGTTTTT. The rearrangement joins TRBV12-3 or TRBV12-4 to TRBJ2-2; D is perhaps TRBD2 (5 bases). The CDR3 consists of 14 residues.